This T cell receptor (beta chain) was recorded in a study of T-cell reconstitution after alpha-beta-depleted transplantation in children. A TCRbeta library incorporating unique molecular identifiers was prepared. MiXCR, run by TCRdb on the PCR reads, gives a single entry per CDR3 protein. Among some 640,000 distinct CDR3 sequences listed, roughly 17% were seen once. The germline CDR1 and CDR2 sequences are SEHNR and FQNEAQ (reference sequence). V was shortened by 5 bases and J by 4 bases, with 17 bases between the two germline ends. CDR3 length: 16 amino acids. This clonotype was counted at least ten times.

The receptor comes from a human donor who donated a stem cell graft to a child with acute myeloid leukemia. The V call is TRBV7-9, the J call TRBJ2-2; D not certain. Sequencing was performed on PBMCs from the stem cell graft donor, taken from the stem cell graft. The CDR3 region has the DNA TGTGCCAGCAGCCCAGGCGCCTCTCGGAGCACCGGGGAGCTGTTTTTT. It encodes CASSPGASRSTGELFF.